Listed here are 32 T cell receptor beta chains from one sample, sequenced in a study of cytomegalovirus exposure and HLA in healthy donors. Primers for the PCR totalled 60 Vbeta and 13 Jbeta. Assay: immunoSEQ multiplex PCR; the TCRdb copy retains only in-frame clones and omits some. The sample yields about 170,000 clones, just over 75% seen once. The specimen was PBMCs. The receptors here all came from a woman aged 25 to 39 in good health and CMV-seropositive.

J is TRBJ2-1 and V is TRBV4-1, with 12 bases identical to TRBD2. The germline V gene has CDR1 MGHRA and CDR2 YSYEKL. This CDR3 is built from 18 residues. J gave up 5 bases and V 6 bases, and 14 bases lay outside the gene matches. The CDR3 loop is CASSKRLAGELRDNEQFF. CDR3 DNA: TGCGCCAGCAGTAAGCGACTAGCGGGAGAGCTTAGGGACAATGAGCAGTTCTTC.

This clone came up once. The chain uses TRBV5-1 and TRBJ1-1, with a possible D match to TRBD1 (6 bases). Trimming removed 4 bases at V and 4 bases at J, with 20 bases between. CDR3 length: 16 amino acids. The germline gives CDR1 SGHRS, CDR2 YFSETQ. Written as DNA, the CDR3 is TGCGCCAGCAGCCCAAAATTGACAGGTAGGGGCACTGAAGCTTTCTTT. It codes for CASSPKLTGRGTEAFF.

This clone was found a few times. V gene TRBV6-5 combines with J gene TRBJ2-1; 10 positions agree with TRBD2. Germline values: CDR1 MNHEY, CDR2 SVGAGI. V was clipped by 2 bases and J by 8 bases; unmatched bases: 3. The CDR3 contains 14 residues. The CDR3 bases are TGTGCCAGCAGTTACACTAGCGGGAATTATGAGCAGTTCTTC. It specifies CASSYTSGNYEQFF.

The chain links TRBV5-1 to TRBJ2-7, with D tentatively TRBD2 (6 bases). The CDR3 has 16 residues. The V and J ends lost 4 bases and 2 bases respectively, with 19 bases between them. The V gene's germline CDR1 is SGHRS and CDR2 YFSETQ. The CDR3 reads CASSPPAGGFTYEQYF. The CDR3 region has the DNA TGCGCCAGCAGCCCGCCCGCCGGGGGATTCACCTACGAGCAGTACTTC.

The chain employs TRBV30 and TRBJ1-2; TRBD1 might be the D (6 bases). V lost 3 bases and J 6 bases, leaving 14 bases between the germline ends. Per the germline V gene, CDR1 is GTSNPN and CDR2 is SVGIG (reference sequence). The CDR3 has 13 amino acids. In DNA, the CDR3 is TGTGCCTGGAGCGAACAGGGTATGAATGGCTACACCTTC. Protein sequence: CAWSEQGMNGYTF.

This chain uses TRBV6-1 with TRBJ2-7; D gene uncertain. Germline CDR1 is MNHNS and CDR2 is SASEGT. V lost 8 bases and J lost 3, with 11 bases in between. There are 12 residues in the CDR3. The CDR3 here is CASFNLDYEQYF. The CDR3 DNA is TGTGCCAGCTTTAACCTAGACTACGAGCAGTACTTC.

V gene TRBV4-2 combines with J gene TRBJ2-3, with 8 bases matching TRBD2. J was trimmed by 2 bases and V by 0 bases; bases with no gene match: 4. This CDR3 has 16 amino acids. CDR1 is LGHNA and CDR2 is YNFKEQ in the germline V gene. As DNA, the CDR3 is TGTGCCAGCAGCCAAGAAAGCGGGAGCTTCACAGATACGCAGTATTTT. It translates to CASSQESGSFTDTQYF.

This chain joins TRBV27 and TRBJ2-2; D is perhaps TRBD2 (6 bases). Trimming took 0 bases from V and 6 from J, leaving 8 bases between them. Germline CDR1 MNHEY, CDR2 SMNVEV (reference sequence). The CDR3 is made up of 14 amino acids. The CDR3 is CASSLSWGAGELFF. CDR3 sequence (DNA): TGTGCCAGCAGTTTATCGTGGGGGGCCGGGGAGCTGTTTTTT.

J is TRBJ2-5 and V is TRBV7-8; 8 bases are a match to TRBD2. With V trimmed by 3 bases and J by 4 bases, 7 bases remained unmatched. Looked up from germline, CDR1 is SGHVS and CDR2 is FQNEAQ. The CDR3 is 15 amino acids. DNA of the CDR3: TGTGCCAGCAGCTTCCTCGGCCTAGCGGGAGAGACCCAGTACTTC. Its protein is CASSFLGLAGETQYF.

The chain combines TRBV25-1 with TRBJ2-7; 10 bases line up with TRBD2. CDR3 length: 15 residues. The V and J ends lost 4 bases and 4 bases, in that order; junction bases with no gene match: 7. CDR1 and CDR2 (germline): MGHDK, SYGVNS. The CDR3 DNA reads TGTGCCAGCAGTGCCGTACTAGCGGGACATTACGAGCAGTACTTC. It translates to CASSAVLAGHYEQYF.

This chain connects TRBV5-4 to TRBJ1-4, with 8 positions matching TRBD1. Germline loops: CDR1 SGHNT, CDR2 YYREEE (reference sequence). The V gene end was trimmed by 0 bases and the J gene end by 8 bases; junction bases not matched to a gene: 9. The CDR3 length is 16 residues. For the CDR3, the DNA is TGTGCCAGCAGCTTGGTGGGCAGGGGGCGAGAAGAAAAACTGTTTTTT. Its protein product is CASSLVGRGREEKLFF. Using reference TRBV5-4 and TRBJ1-4 for the parts outside the CDR3, the full variable domain is ETGVTQSPTHLIKTRGQQVTLRCSSQSGHNTVSWYQQALGQGPQFIFQYYREEENGRGNFPPRFSGLQFPNYSSELNVNALELDDSALYLCASSLVGRGREEKLFFGSGTQLSVL.

This clone was observed a few times. The chain links TRBV30 to TRBJ1-1, with 8 bases lining up with TRBD1. The J segment lost 1 base and the V segment lost 4 bases, leaving 11 bases of the junction unmatched. CDR1 is GTSNPN and CDR2 is SVGIG in the germline V gene (reference sequence). The CDR3 spans 16 residues. The CDR3 reads CAWTTNAGGPNTEAFF. CDR3 nucleotides: TGTGCCTGGACCACCAACGCAGGGGGCCCGAACACTGAAGCTTTCTTT.

The CDR3 loop reads CASSYQVAGAGELFF. The CDR3 DNA reads TGTGCCAGCAGTTACCAAGTTGCGGGAGCCGGGGAGCTGTTTTTT. The chain carries TRBV6-5 and TRBJ2-2, with 7 bases aligning to TRBD2. The J segment lost 6 bases and the V segment lost 2 bases, leaving 6 bases of the junction unmatched. The CDR3 has 15 residues. The V gene's germline CDR1 is MNHEY and CDR2 SVGAGI.

Only a few counts were recorded for this clone. CDR3 DNA sequence: TGTGCCAGCGTTAGAGGGAGGGCCGACGGCTACACCTTC. Amino acids: CASVRGRADGYTF. V usage is TRBV6-5 and J usage is TRBJ1-2; no clear D gene. In germline, CDR1 is MNHEY, CDR2 SVGAGI. This CDR3 has 13 residues. The V end lost 8 bases, the J end lost 8 bases, and 18 bases lay between the germline ends.

CDR3 sequence: CASSLTKNYGYTF. The DNA of the CDR3 is TGTGCCAGCAGCCTCACAAAAAACTATGGCTACACCTTC. This sequence joins TRBV6-5 and TRBJ1-2; D unresolved. This CDR3 is 13 amino acids long. V dropped 6 bases and J dropped 2 bases, with 10 bases sitting between them. Germline loops: CDR1 MNHEY, CDR2 SVGAGI.

This clone was detected a few times. The chain recombines TRBV11-2 with TRBJ2-1; the match to TRBD1 covers 7 bases. The J segment lost 4 bases and the V segment lost 1 base, leaving 4 bases of the junction unmatched. This CDR3 has 15 residues. From germline, CDR1 is SGHAT and CDR2 FQNNGV. The CDR3 DNA sequence: TGTGCCAGCAGCTTAGGACAGGGCACTTACAATGAGCAGTTCTTC. Translating it yields CASSLGQGTYNEQFF.

V and J are TRBV5-6 and TRBJ2-5; 10 bases fit TRBD2. The germline gives CDR1 SGHDT, CDR2 YYEEEE. Trimming removed 4 bases from V and 2 bases from J; junction bases left unmatched: 5. The length of the CDR3 is 15 residues. The chain's CDR3 is CASSPTSGIQETQYF. CDR3 DNA sequence: TGTGCCAGCAGCCCCACTAGCGGGATACAAGAGACCCAGTACTTC. Complete variable domain (other parts from reference TRBV5-6 and TRBJ2-5): DAGVTQSPTHLIKTRGQQVTLRCSPKSGHDTVSWYQQALGQGPQFIFQYYEEEERQRGNFPDRFSGHQFPNYSSELNVNALLLGDSALYLCASSPTSGIQETQYFGPGTRLLVL.

This chain joins TRBV7-3 and TRBJ1-2, with D possibly being TRBD1 (5 bases). CDR1 and CDR2 from the germline V gene are SGHTA and FQGTGA. V was trimmed by 5 bases and J by 5 bases, leaving 15 bases between them. The CDR3 covers 14 residues. CDR3 loop: CASSSPGLRYGYTF. In DNA form, the CDR3 reads TGTGCCAGCAGCAGCCCAGGGTTACGGTATGGCTACACCTTC.

The CDR3 sequence is CASSSSGYEQYF. The CDR3 DNA follows: TGTGCCAGCAGCTCCAGCGGTTACGAGCAGTACTTC. The chain carries TRBV6-6 and TRBJ2-7; weak D call: TRBD2 (5 bases). V was clipped by 6 bases and J by 4 bases, with 10 bases between them. The CDR3 extends over 12 amino acids. Per the germline V gene, CDR1 is MNHNY and CDR2 is SVGAGI (reference sequence).

The chain combines TRBV4-1 with TRBJ2-7, with TRBD2 matching 8 bases. The CDR3 contains 18 residues. V trimming: 0 bases; J trimming: 2 bases; junction bases outside the gene matches: 12. Per germline, CDR1 MGHRA and CDR2 YSYEKL. The chain's CDR3 is CASSQDLSGTREAYEQYF. For the CDR3, the DNA is TGCGCCAGCAGCCAAGACCTCTCCGGGACTAGGGAGGCCTACGAGCAGTACTTC.

V and J are TRBV30 and TRBJ2-1, with 8 bases that match TRBD2. J was trimmed by 3 bases and V by 3 bases; bases with no gene match: 4. The CDR3 contains 14 residues. Germline CDR1 is GTSNPN and CDR2 is SVGIG (reference sequence). The CDR3 DNA is TGTGCCTGGAGGTCGGGACTAGTCTACAATGAGCAGTTCTTC. Amino acid sequence: CAWRSGLVYNEQFF.

The J gene is TRBJ2-5, the V gene TRBV5-4; D gene unclear. The ends were cut back, 0 bases at V and 2 bases at J, with 8 bases in the middle. CDR1 SGHNT and CDR2 YYREEE come from the germline V gene (reference sequence). The CDR3 has 14 amino acids. The CDR3 spells CASSLEPLQETQYF. CDR3 nucleotides: TGTGCCAGCAGCTTGGAACCGCTACAAGAGACCCAGTACTTC.

The chain links TRBV16 to TRBJ1-5; 10 positions match TRBD1. This CDR3 spans 16 amino acids. Per the germline V gene, CDR1 is KGHSY and CDR2 is FQNENV. V lost 0 bases, J lost 5 bases, and 4 bases stayed unmatched. The CDR3 here is CASSQSAGTGDQPQHF. The CDR3 DNA sequence: TGTGCCAGCAGCCAATCCGCCGGGACAGGGGATCAGCCCCAGCATTTT. Full variable domain (missing parts from reference TRBV16 and TRBJ1-5): GEEVAQTPKHLVRGEGQKAKLYCAPIKGHSYVFWYQQVLKNEFKFLISFQNENVFDETGMPKERFSAKCLPNSPCSLEIQATKLEDSAVYFCASSQSAGTGDQPQHFGDGTRLSIL.

The CDR3 DNA follows: TGTGCCAGCAGTTCCGGACAGGACGACGAGCAGTACTTC. Translating gives CASSSGQDDEQYF. The chain couples TRBV6-1 to TRBJ2-7; 7 bases map to TRBD1. CDR3 length: 13 residues. The trim removed 5 bases at V and 5 bases at J, leaving 6 bases unmatched. Germline assignment: CDR1 MNHNS and CDR2 SASEGT.

J is TRBJ2-1 and V is TRBV7-2; D remains unclear. CDR1 is SGHTA and CDR2 is FQGNSA in the germline V gene. This CDR3 is 12 amino acids long. V was clipped by 5 bases and J by 7 bases, with 9 bases between them. CDR3 nucleotide sequence: TGTGCCAGCAGCCCCAACTTGAATGAGCAGTTCTTC. Translation: CASSPNLNEQFF.

The chain uses TRBV7-2 and TRBJ2-1; tentative D call: TRBD2 (6 bases). CDR3 size: 15 residues. CDR1 is SGHTA and CDR2 is FQGNSA in the germline V gene. Trimming took off 1 base at V and 3 bases at J, with 10 bases between the two ends. Here the CDR3 reads CASSLDRELYNEQFF. The CDR3, as DNA: TGTGCCAGCAGCTTAGACCGGGAGCTCTACAATGAGCAGTTCTTC.

The chain is built from TRBV14 and TRBJ2-2, with unresolved D. CDR1 and CDR2 from the germline V gene are SGHDN and FVKESK. This CDR3 spans 15 amino acids. Trimming took off 0 bases at V and 5 bases at J, with 10 bases between the two ends. DNA of the CDR3: TGTGCCAGCAGCCAAGACGGCAGGTGGACCGGGGAGCTGTTTTTT. This translates into CASSQDGRWTGELFF.

J is TRBJ1-4 and V is TRBV28; D may be TRBD1 (5 bases). The CDR3 has 15 residues. Per the germline V gene, CDR1 is MDHEN and CDR2 is SYDVKM. The V end was cut by 2 bases, the J end by 1 base, with 8 bases between. CDR3 coding DNA: TGTGCCAGCAGTTTAGGGGGGAGAACTAATGAAAAACTGTTTTTT. This encodes CASSLGGRTNEKLFF.

Written as DNA, the CDR3 is TGCGCCAGCAGCTATTCAGGGGGCTCTAATGAAAAACTGTTTTTT. Its translation: CASSYSGGSNEKLFF. This chain joins TRBV4-1 and TRBJ1-4; 8 nucleotides match TRBD1. Germline V lookup: CDR1 MGHRA, CDR2 YSYEKL. V dropped 5 bases and J dropped 3; count of bases not matched to a gene: 5. There are 15 residues in the CDR3.

This chain uses TRBV11-1 with TRBJ2-5, with 11 bases that match TRBD2. CDR1 and CDR2 (germline): SGHAT, FQDESV (reference sequence). The trim removed 4 bases at V and 2 bases at J, leaving 6 bases unmatched. CDR3 length: 16 amino acids. CDR3 coding DNA: TGTGCCAGCAGCTACCCGGGACTAGCGGCTCAAGAGACCCAGTACTTC. Residues: CASSYPGLAAQETQYF.

The chain carries TRBV27 and TRBJ2-3; D possibly corresponds to TRBD2 (6 bases). Looked up from germline, CDR1 is MNHEY and CDR2 is SMNVEV (reference sequence). The CDR3 extends over 15 amino acids. V shed 5 bases and J shed 2 bases, with 14 bases lying between them. The CDR3 is CASSVLAHLTDTQYF. CDR3 in DNA: TGTGCCAGCAGTGTGCTAGCGCACCTCACAGATACGCAGTATTTT.

The chain carries TRBV5-6 and TRBJ1-5; 10 positions match TRBD1. The trim removed 2 bases at V and 9 bases at J, leaving 8 bases unmatched. This CDR3 has 15 residues. Germline values: CDR1 SGHDT, CDR2 YYEEEE. As DNA, the CDR3 is TGTGCCAGCAGCTTAGGGACAGGGGACGTAGTGCCCCAGCATTTT. It encodes CASSLGTGDVVPQHF.